This TCR beta chain stems from a study of cytomegalovirus exposure and HLA in healthy donors. Overall study context: A prior study identified roughly 110 million unique TCR beta sequences from 150 million to 200 million T cells. Findings and caveats of the study: TCR beta sequences reportedly predicted most subjects' HLA-A and HLA-B alleles accurately.

PCR involved 60 Vbeta and 13 Jbeta primers. TCRdb keeps only in-frame clones here, not all; method: immunoSEQ multiplex PCR. The sample lists some 110,000 clones, 73% occurring once. In the case of this clone: Its antigen is not identified.

The sequence came from a man in his 60s in good health and CMV-seropositive. The sequenced sample consisted of PBMCs.

The CDR3 protein is CAWNHETEAFF. CDR3 coding DNA: TGTGCCTGGAACCACGAGACTGAAGCTTTCTTT. This chain uses TRBV30 with TRBJ1-1; no reliable D call. The CDR3 contains 11 residues. Germline V gives CDR1 GTSNPN, CDR2 SVGIG (reference sequence). V shed 4 bases and J shed 5 bases, with 8 bases lying between them.